This T cell receptor (beta chain) was profiled in a study of blood T cell repertoires in COVID-19. Overall study context: Sites in the United States, Italy and Spain provided acute and convalescent COVID-19 samples. T cells, B-cell-depleted T cells, or PBMCs supplied cDNA or gDNA.

Original methodology: Scientists estimated how many nucleated cells there were by amplifying reference gene primers. The data were produced by immunoSEQ multiplex PCR, yet TCRdb's version contains in-frame clones alone and is incomplete. V and J calls plus clone size are reproduced from that table; the DNA served to infer D and trimming. The profile covers about half a million clones, with approximately 85% appearing a single time and 3% to 4% taken by the ten largest. The CDR3 sequence is 14 residues long. The germline V gene has CDR1 SGHTA and CDR2 FQGNSA. Losses at the gene ends were 4 bases for V and 5 bases for J; bases not matched to a gene: 4.

The TCR comes from a human donor in a cohort sampled during active COVID-19. This chain uses TRBV7-2 with TRBJ2-1; 8 bases match TRBD2. Source material: peripheral blood. The CDR3 DNA follows: TGTGCCAGCAGCTCAGATAGCGGGAACAATGAGCAGTTCTTC. Its protein is CASSSDSGNNEQFF.